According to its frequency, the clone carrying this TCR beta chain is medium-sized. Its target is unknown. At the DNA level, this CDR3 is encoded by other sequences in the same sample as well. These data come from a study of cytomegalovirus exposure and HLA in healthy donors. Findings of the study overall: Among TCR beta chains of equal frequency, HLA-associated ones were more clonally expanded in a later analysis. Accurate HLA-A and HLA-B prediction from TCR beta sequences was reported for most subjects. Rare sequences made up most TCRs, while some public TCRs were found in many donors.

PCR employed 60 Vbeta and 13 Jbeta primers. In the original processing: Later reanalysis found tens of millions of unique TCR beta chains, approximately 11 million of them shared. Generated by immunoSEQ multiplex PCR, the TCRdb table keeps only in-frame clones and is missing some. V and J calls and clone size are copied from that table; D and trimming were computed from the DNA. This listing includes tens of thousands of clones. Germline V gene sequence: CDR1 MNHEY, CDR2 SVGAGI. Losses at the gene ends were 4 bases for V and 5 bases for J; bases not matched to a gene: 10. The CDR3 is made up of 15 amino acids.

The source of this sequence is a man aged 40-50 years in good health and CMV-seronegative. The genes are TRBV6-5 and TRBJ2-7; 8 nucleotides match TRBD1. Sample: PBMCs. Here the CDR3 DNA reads TGTGCCAGCAGTTCCCCAGGGACAGGCGTTAACGAGCAGTACTTC. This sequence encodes CASSSPGTGVNEQYF.